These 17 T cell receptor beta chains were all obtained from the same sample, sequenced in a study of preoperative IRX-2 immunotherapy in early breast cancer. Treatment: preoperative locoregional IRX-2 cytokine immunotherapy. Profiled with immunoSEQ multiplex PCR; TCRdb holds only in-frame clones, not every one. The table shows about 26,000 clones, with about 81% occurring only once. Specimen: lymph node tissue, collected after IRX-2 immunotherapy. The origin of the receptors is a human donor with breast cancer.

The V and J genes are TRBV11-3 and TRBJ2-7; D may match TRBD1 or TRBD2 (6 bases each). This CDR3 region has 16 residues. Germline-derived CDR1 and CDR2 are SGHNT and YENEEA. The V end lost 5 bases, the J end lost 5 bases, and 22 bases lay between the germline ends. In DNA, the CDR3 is TGTGCCAGCAGCCTCCTGGGGGGCACCTTCGGGAACGAGCAGTACTTC. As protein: CASSLLGGTFGNEQYF.

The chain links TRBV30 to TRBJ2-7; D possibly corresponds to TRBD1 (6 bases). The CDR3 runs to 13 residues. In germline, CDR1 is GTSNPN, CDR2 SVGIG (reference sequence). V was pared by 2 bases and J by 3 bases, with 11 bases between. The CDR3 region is CAWSPRTDYEQYF. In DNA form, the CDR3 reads TGTGCCTGGAGTCCTCGGACAGACTACGAGCAGTACTTC. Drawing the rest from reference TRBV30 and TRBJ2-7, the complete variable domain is SQTIHQWPATLVQPVGSPLSLECTVEGTSNPNLYWYRQAAGRGLQLLFYSVGIGQISSEVPQNLSASRPQDRQFILSSKKLLLSDSGFYLCAWSPRTDYEQYFGPGTRLTVT.

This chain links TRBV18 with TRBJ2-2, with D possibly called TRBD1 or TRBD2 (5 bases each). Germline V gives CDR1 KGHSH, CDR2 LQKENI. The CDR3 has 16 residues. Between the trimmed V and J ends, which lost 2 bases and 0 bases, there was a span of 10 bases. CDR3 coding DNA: TGTGCCAGCTCACCAGTGGGGACCGCGAACACCGGGGAGCTGTTTTTT. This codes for CASSPVGTANTGELFF.

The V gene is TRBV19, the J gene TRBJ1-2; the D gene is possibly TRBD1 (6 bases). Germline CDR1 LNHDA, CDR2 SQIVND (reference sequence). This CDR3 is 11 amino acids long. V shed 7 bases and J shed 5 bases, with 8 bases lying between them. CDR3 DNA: TGTGCCAGTAAAAGGGGGTATGGCTACACCTTC. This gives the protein CASKRGYGYTF.

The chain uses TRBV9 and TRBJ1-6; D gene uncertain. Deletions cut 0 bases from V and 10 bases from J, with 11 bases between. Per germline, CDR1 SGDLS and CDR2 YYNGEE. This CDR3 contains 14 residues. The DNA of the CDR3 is TGTGCCAGCAGCGTAGGGAGCGAAAGCTCACCCCTCCACTTT. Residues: CASSVGSESSPLHF. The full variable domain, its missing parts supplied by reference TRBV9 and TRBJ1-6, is DSGVTQTPKHLITATGQRVTLRCSPRSGDLSVYWYQQSLDQGLQFLIQYYNGEERAKGNILERFSAQQFPDLHSELNLSSLELGDSALYFCASSVGSESSPLHFGNGTRLTVT.

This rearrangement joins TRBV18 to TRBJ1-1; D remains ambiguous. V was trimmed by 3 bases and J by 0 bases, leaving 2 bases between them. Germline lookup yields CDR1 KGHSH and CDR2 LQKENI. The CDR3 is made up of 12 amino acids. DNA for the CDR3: TGTGCCAGCTCACCTATGAACACTGAAGCTTTCTTT. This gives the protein CASSPMNTEAFF. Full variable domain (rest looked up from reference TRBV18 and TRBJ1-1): NAGVMQNPRHLVRRRGQEARLRCSPMKGHSHVYWYRQLPEEGLKFMVYLQKENIIDESGMPKERFSAEFPKEGPSILRIQQVVRGDSAAYFCASSPMNTEAFFGQGTRLTVV.

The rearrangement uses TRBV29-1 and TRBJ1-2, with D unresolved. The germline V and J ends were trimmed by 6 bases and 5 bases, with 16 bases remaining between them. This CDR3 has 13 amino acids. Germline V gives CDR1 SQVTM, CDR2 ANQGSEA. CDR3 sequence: CSVTLSDGYGYTF. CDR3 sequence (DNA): TGCAGCGTGACGTTATCCGACGGGTATGGCTACACCTTC.

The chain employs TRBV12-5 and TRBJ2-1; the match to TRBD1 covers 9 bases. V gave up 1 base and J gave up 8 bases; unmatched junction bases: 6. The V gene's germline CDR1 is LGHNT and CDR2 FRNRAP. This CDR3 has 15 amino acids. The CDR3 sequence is CASGLGLGQGDEQFF. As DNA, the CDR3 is TGTGCTAGTGGTTTGGGCCTGGGACAGGGCGATGAGCAGTTCTTC.

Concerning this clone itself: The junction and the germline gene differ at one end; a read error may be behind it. The CDR3 sequence is CASSPTGGYNSLLHF. In DNA form, the CDR3 reads TGTGCCAGCTCACCGACAGGTGGATATAATTCACTCCTCCACTTT. The chain has TRBV18 and TRBJ1-6; D possibly corresponds to TRBD1 (6 bases). Germline CDR1 and CDR2: KGHSH and LQKENI. The CDR3 totals 15 residues.

In nucleotides, the CDR3 is TGTGCCAGCAGCCCTTTAGCGGGGGGGTACAATGAGCAGTTCTTC. Translation: CASSPLAGGYNEQFF. The chain is built from TRBV11-3 and TRBJ2-1; TRBD2 agrees at 11 bases. With V trimmed by 5 bases and J by 4 bases, 4 bases remained unmatched. This CDR3 is built from 15 residues. The germline gives CDR1 SGHNT, CDR2 YENEEA. Variable domain in full (rest from reference TRBV11-3 and TRBJ2-1): EAGVVQSPRYKIIEKKQPVAFWCNPISGHNTLYWYLQNLGQGPELLIRYENEEAVDDSQLPKDRFSAERLKGVDSTLKIQPAELGDSAVYLCASSPLAGGYNEQFFGPGTRLTVL.

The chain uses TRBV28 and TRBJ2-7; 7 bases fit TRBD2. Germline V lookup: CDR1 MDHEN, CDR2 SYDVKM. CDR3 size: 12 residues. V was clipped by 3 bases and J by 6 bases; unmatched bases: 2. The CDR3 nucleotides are TGTGCCAGCAGTTTGTCGGGGGGCGAGCAGTACGTC. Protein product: CASSLSGGEQYV.

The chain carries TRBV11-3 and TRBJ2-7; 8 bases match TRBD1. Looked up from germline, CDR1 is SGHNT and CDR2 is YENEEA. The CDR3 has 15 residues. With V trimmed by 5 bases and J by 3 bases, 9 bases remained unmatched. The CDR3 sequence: CASSPNTGGLYEQYF. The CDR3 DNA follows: TGTGCCAGCAGCCCCAACACAGGGGGACTCTACGAGCAGTACTTC.

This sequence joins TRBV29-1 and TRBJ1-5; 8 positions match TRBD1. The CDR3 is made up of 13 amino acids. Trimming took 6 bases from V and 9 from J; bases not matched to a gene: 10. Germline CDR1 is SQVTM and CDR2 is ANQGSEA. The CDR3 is CSVEGQDGGPQHF. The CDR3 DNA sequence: TGCAGCGTGGAGGGACAGGATGGGGGGCCCCAGCATTTT.

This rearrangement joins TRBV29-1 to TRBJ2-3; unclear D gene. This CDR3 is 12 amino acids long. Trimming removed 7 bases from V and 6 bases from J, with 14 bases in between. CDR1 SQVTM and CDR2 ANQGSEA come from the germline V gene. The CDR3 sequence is CSAPTGSDTQYF. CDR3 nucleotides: TGCAGCGCGCCCACGGGTTCGGATACGCAGTATTTT.

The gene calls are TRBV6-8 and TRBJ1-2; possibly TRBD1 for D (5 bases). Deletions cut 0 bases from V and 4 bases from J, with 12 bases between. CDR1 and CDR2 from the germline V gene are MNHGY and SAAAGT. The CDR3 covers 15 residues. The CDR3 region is CASSYSFGAGYGYTF. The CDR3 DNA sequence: TGTGCCAGCAGTTACTCATTCGGGGCGGGCTATGGCTACACCTTC.

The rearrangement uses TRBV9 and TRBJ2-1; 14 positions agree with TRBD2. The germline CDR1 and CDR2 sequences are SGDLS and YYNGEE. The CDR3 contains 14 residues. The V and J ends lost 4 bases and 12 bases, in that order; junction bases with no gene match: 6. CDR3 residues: CASSPRTSGGTQFF. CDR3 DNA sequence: TGTGCCAGCAGCCCGCGGACTAGCGGGGGGACGCAGTTCTTC.

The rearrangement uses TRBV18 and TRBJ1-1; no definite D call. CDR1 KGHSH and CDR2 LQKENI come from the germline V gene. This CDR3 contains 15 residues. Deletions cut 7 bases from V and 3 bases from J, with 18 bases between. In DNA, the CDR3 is TGTGCCAGCTTGCGATCGGACGCGTTGGACACTGAAGCTTTCTTT. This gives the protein CASLRSDALDTEAFF.